Below, one TCR beta chain is given with its context. The sample is drawn from a study of T cell changes during pregnancy in multiple sclerosis. The germline CDR1 and CDR2 sequences are SEHNR and FQNEAQ (reference sequence). The V segment lost 0 bases and the J segment 7 bases; nucleotides outside the gene matches: 11. The length of the CDR3 is 16 residues. Profiling relied on immunoSEQ multiplex PCR, and the TCRdb table lists in-frame clones only, not all of them. The table lists roughly 90,000 clones, 94% of them singletons. Specimen: peripheral blood, collected in the third trimester of pregnancy. The source of this sequence is a female donor with multiple sclerosis, enrolled in a pregnancy study. The V gene is TRBV7-9, the J gene TRBJ2-7; 8 nucleotides match TRBD2. The CDR3 loop is CASSLAVGAGAVEQYF. The CDR3, as DNA: TGTGCCAGCAGCTTAGCGGTAGGAGCGGGAGCGGTGGAGCAGTACTTC.